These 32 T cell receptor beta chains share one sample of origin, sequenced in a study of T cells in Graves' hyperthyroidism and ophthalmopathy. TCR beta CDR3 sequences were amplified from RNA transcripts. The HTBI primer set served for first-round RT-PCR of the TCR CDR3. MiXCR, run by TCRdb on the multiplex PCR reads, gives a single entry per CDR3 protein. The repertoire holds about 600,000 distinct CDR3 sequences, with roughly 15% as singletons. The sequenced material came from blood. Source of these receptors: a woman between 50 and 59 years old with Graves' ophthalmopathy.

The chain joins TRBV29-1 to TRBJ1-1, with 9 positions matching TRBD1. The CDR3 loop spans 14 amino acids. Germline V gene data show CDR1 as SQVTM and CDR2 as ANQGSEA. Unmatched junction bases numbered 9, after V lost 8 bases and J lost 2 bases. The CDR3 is CSTRTGDINTEAFF. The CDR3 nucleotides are TGCAGCACCCGGACAGGGGACATAAACACTGAAGCTTTCTTT.

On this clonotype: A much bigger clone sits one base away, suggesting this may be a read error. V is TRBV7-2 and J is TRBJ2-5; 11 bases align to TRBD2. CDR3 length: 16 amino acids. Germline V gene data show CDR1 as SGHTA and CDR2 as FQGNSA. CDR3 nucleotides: TGTGCCAGCAGCCAACCACCCGGGACTAGCGGAGAGGCCCAGTACTTC. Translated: CASSQPPGTSGEAQYF.

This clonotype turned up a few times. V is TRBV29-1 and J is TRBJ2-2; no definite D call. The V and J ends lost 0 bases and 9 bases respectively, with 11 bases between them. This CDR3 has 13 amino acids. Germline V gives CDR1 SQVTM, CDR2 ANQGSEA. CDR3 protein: CSVEDGFLRELFF. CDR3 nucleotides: TGCAGCGTTGAAGACGGGTTCCTTAGGGAGCTGTTTTTT.

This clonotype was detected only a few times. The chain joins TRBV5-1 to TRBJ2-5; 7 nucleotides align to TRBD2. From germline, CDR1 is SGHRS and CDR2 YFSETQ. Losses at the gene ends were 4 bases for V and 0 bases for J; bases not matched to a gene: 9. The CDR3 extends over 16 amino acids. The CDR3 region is CASSANWGGDQETQYF. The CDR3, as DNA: TGCGCCAGCAGCGCCAATTGGGGGGGAGACCAAGAGACCCAGTACTTC.

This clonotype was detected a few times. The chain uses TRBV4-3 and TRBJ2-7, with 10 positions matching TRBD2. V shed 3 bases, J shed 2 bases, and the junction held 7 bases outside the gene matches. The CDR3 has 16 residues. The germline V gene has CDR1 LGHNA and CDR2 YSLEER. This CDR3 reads CASSQGGLADTYEQYF. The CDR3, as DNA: TGCGCCAGCAGCCAGGGTGGACTAGCGGATACCTACGAGCAGTACTTC.

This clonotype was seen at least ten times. The CDR3 loop reads CASIPGTGSLAKNIQYF. The CDR3 DNA reads as TGTGCCAGCATTCCCGGGACAGGGAGCCTTGCCAAAAACATTCAGTACTTC. The chain employs TRBV28 and TRBJ2-4; 9 positions match TRBD1. J was trimmed by 1 base and V by 7 bases; bases with no gene match: 11. This CDR3 has 17 residues. Germline values: CDR1 MDHEN, CDR2 SYDVKM.

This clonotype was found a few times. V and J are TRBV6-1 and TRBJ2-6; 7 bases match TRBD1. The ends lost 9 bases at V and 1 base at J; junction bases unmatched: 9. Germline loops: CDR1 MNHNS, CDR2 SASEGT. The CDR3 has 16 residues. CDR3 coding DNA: TGTGCCAGTTCGGGACAGCCCTTATCTGGGGCCAACGTCCTGACTTTC. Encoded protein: CASSGQPLSGANVLTF.

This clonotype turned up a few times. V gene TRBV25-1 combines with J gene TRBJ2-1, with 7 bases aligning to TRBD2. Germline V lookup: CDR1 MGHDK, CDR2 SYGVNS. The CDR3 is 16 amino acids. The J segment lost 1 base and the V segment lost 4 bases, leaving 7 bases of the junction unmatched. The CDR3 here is CASSGGAGASYNEQFF. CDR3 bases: TGTGCCAGCAGTGGGGGTGCGGGAGCATCCTACAATGAGCAGTTCTTC.

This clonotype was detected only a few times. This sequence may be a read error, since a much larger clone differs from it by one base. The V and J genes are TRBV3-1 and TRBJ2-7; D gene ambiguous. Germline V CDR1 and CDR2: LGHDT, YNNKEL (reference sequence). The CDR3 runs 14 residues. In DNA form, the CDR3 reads TGTGCCTGCAGCCAAGATGGCTTACCATACGAGCAGTACTTC. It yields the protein CACSQDGLPYEQYF.

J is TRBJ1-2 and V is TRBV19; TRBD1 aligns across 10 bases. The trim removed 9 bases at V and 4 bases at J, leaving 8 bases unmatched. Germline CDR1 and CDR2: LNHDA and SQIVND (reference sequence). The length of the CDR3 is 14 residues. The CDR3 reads CASAGQGDFYGYTF. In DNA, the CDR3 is TGTGCCAGCGCTGGACAGGGGGATTTCTATGGCTACACCTTC.

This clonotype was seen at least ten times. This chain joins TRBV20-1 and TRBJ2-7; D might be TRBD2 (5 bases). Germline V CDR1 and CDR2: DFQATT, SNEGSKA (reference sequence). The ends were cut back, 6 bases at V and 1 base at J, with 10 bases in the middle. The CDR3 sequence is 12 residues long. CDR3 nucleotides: TGCAGTGCAGAGGGTGGATCCTACGAGCAGTACTTC. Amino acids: CSAEGGSYEQYF.

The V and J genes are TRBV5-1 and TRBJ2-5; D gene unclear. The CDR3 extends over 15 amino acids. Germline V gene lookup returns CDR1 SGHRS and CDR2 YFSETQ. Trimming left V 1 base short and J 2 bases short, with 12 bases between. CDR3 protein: CASSLTVGLQETQYF. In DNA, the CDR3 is TGCGCCAGCAGCTTGACCGTGGGCCTTCAAGAGACCCAGTACTTC.

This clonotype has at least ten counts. As DNA, the CDR3 is TGCAGCGTTGAAAAGTTGGGACAGGTCCACAATGAGCAGTTCTTC. Its protein product is CSVEKLGQVHNEQFF. The chain has TRBV29-1 and TRBJ2-1; 8 bases match TRBD1. V shed 2 bases and J 5 bases; nucleotides not matched to a gene: 8. The CDR3 loop spans 15 amino acids. Germline CDR1 reads SQVTM; CDR2 reads ANQGSEA.

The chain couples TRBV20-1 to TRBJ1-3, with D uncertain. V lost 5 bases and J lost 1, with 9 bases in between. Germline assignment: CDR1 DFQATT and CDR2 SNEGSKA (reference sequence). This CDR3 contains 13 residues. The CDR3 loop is CSAQHNSGNTIYF. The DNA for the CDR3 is TGCAGTGCTCAACATAATTCTGGAAACACCATATATTTT.

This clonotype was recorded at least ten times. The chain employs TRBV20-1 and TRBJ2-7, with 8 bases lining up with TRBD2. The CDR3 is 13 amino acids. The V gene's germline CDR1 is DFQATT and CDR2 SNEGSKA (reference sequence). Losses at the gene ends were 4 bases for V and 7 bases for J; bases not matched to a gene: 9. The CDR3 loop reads CSATGTRGLEQYF. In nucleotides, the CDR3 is TGCAGTGCTACCGGGACTAGGGGTTTGGAGCAGTACTTC.

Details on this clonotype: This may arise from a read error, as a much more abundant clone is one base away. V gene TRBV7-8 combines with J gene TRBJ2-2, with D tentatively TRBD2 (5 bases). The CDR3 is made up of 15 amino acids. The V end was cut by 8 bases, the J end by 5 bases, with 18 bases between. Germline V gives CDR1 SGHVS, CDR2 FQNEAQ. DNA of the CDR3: TGTGCCAGCGGCCGGAGGACCTCGGGGACCGGGGAGCTGTTTTTT. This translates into CASGRRTSGTGELFF.

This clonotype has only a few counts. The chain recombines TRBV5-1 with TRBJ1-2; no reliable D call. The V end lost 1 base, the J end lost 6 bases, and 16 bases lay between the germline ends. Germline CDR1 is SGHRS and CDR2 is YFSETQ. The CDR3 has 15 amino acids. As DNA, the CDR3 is TGCGCCAGCAGCTTGATGGTGAGGTCCAGCCATGGCTACACCTTC. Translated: CASSLMVRSSHGYTF. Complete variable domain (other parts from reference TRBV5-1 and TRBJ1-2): KAGVTQTPRYLIKTRGQQVTLSCSPISGHRSVSWYQQTPGQGLQFLFEYFSETQRNKGNFPGRFSGRQFSNSRSEMNVSTLELGDSALYLCASSLMVRSSHGYTFGSGTRLTVV.

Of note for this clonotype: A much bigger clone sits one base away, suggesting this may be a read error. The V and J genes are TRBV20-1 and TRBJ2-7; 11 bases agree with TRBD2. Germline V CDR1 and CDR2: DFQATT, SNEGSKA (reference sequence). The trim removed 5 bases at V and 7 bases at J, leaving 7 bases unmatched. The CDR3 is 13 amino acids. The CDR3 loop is CSALAGGSDEQYF. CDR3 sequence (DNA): TGCAGTGCTTTAGCGGGAGGGTCGGATGAGCAGTACTTC.

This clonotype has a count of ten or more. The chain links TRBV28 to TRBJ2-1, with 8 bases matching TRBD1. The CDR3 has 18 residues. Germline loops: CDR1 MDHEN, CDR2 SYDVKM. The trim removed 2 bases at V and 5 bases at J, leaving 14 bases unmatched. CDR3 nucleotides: TGTGCCAGCAGTTTACCCCAAGCGGCAGGGGGCAGGGACAATGAGCAGTTCTTC. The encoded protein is CASSLPQAAGGRDNEQFF.

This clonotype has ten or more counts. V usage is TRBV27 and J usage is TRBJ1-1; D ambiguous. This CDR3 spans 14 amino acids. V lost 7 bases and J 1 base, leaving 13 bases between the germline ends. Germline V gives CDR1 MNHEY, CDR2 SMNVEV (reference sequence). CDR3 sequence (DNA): TGTGCCAGCATGCAGGCGGCGTCGAACACTGAAGCTTTCTTT. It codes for CASMQAASNTEAFF.

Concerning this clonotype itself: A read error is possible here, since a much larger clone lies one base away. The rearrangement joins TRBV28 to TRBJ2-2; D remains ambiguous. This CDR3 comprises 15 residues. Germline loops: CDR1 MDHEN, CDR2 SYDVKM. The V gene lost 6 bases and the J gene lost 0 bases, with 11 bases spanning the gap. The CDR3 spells CASRSGNSNTGELFF. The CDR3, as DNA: TGTGCCAGCAGGAGTGGAAATTCGAACACCGGGGAGCTGTTTTTT.

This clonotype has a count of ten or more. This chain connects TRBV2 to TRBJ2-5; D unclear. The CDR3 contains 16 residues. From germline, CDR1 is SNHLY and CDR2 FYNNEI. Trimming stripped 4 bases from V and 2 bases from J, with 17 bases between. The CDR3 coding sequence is TGTGCCAGCAGTGTGGATCCTCCGAGACAACAAGAGACCCAGTACTTC. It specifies CASSVDPPRQQETQYF.

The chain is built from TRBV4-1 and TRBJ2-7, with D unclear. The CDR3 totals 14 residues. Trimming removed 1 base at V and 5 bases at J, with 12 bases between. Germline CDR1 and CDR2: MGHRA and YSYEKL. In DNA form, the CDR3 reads TGCGCCAGCAGCCAAGTAACAAGGCCCAACGAGCAGTACTTC. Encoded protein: CASSQVTRPNEQYF.

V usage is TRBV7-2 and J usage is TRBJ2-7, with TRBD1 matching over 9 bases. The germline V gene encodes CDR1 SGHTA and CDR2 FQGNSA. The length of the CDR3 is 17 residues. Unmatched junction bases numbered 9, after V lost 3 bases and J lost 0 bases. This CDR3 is CASSFLPAGQGSYEQYF. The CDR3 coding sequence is TGTGCCAGCAGCTTCTTACCAGCGGGACAGGGCTCCTACGAGCAGTACTTC.

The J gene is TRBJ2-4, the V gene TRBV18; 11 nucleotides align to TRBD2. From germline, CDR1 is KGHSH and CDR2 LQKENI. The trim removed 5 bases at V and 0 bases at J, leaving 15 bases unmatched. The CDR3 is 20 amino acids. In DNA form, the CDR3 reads TGTGCCAGCTCATTCCGACTAGCGGGAACCCCTAACCTAGCCAAAAACATTCAGTACTTC. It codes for CASSFRLAGTPNLAKNIQYF.

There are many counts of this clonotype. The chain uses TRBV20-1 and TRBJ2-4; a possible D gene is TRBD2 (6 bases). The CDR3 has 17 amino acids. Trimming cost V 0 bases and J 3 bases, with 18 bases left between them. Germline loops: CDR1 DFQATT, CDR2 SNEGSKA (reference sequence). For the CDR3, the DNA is TGCAGTGCTAGAGATCCGACTAGTTCGTGGGGCAAAAACATTCAGTACTTC. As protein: CSARDPTSSWGKNIQYF.

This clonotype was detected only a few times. CDR3 in DNA: TGTGCCAGCGTTGACAGGGCTAATTCACCCCTCCACTTT. Residues: CASVDRANSPLHF. V usage is TRBV11-2 and J usage is TRBJ1-6; 7 bases are shared with TRBD1. This CDR3 contains 13 residues. Germline CDR1 reads SGHAT; CDR2 reads FQNNGV. Trimming removed 8 bases from V and 6 bases from J; junction bases left unmatched: 4.

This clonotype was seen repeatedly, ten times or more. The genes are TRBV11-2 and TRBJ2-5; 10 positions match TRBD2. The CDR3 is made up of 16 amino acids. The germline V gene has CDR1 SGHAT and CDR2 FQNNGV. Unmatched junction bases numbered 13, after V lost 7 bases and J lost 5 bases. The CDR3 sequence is CASTPLAGGLGETQYF. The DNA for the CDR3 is TGTGCCAGCACCCCATTAGCGGGAGGCCTGGGCGAGACCCAGTACTTC.

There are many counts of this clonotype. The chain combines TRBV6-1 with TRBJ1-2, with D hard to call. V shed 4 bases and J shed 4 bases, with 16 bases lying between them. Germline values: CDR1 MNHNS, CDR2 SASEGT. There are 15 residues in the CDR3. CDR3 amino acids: CASSGKVETGYGYTF. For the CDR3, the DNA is TGTGCCAGCAGTGGGAAAGTGGAAACGGGCTATGGCTACACCTTC.

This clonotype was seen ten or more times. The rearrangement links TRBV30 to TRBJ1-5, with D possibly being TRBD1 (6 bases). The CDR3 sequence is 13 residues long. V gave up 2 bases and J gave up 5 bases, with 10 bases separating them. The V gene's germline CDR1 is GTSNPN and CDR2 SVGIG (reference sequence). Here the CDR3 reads CAWSFNRDQPQHF. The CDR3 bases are TGTGCCTGGAGTTTCAACAGGGATCAGCCCCAGCATTTT.

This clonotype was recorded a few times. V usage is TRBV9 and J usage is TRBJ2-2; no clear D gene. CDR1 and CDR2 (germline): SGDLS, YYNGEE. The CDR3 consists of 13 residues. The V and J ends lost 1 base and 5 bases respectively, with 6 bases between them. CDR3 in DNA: TGTGCCAGCAGCGTAAAGGGAACCGGGGAGCTGTTTTTT. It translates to CASSVKGTGELFF.

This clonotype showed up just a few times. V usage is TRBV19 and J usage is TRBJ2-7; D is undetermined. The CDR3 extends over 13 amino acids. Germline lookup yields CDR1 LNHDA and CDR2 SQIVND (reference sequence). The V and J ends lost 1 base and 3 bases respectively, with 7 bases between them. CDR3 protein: CASSIGHLYEQYF. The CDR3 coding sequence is TGTGCCAGTAGTATAGGGCACCTCTACGAGCAGTACTTC. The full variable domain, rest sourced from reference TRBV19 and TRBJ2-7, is DGGITQSPKYLFRKEGQNVTLSCEQNLNHDAMYWYRQDPGQGLRLIYYSQIVNDFQKGDIAEGYSVSREKKESFPLTVTSAQKNPTAFYLCASSIGHLYEQYFGPGTRLTVT.